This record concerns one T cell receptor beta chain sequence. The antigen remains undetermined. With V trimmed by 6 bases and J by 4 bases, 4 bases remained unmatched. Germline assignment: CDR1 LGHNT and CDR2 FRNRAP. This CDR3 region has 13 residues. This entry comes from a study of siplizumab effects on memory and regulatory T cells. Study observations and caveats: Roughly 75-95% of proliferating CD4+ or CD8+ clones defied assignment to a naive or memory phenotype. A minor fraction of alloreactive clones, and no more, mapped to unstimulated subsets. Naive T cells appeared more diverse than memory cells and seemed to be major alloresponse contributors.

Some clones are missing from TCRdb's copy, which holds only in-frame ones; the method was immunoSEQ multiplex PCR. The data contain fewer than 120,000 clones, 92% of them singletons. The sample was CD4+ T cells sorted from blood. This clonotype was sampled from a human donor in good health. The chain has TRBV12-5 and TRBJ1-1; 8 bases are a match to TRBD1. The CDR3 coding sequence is TGTGCTAGTGGGACAGGGGTGAGCACTGAAGCTTTCTTT. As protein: CASGTGVSTEAFF.